This T cell receptor beta chain was identified during a study of T cells after yellow fever vaccination (dated by TCRdb to about 2019). Broadly, across the study: Staining for CD3, CD45RA, CCR7 and CD95 was used to sort memory subsets (EM, EMRA, CM and Tscm) on a BD FACS Aria III. The SMART-Seq v4 Ultra Low Input RNA kit was used to prepare libraries from fractions with low cell numbers. To follow T-cell clones before and after both primary and booster YFV17D yellow fever vaccination, bulk TCR alpha and beta repertoires underwent longitudinal sequencing. Two healthy male donors, one aged 18 to 30 and one aged 30 to 40 years, made up the cohort. Blood samples were taken at several timepoints before and after primary and secondary immunization, and bulk PBMC replicates and cell subsets were isolated. Memory subsets were sorted on days 0, 15 and 45 and at 18 months after primary vaccination, and on days 0, 15 and 45 after the 30-year booster. The paper's findings and limits, for the study overall: On day 0, almost all vaccine-responding clonotypes were found to be below detection in the sorted memory subsets. FACS-sorted repertoires could contain abundant contaminating clonotypes from the bulk population, so computational filtering was required. After the booster, most clones that had expanded after primary vaccination were detected again (roughly 95% of CD4 and roughly 86% of CD8), suggesting broad maintenance of memory. A small fraction of clonotypes showed up in both the CD4 and CD8 compartments, probably as a result of convergent recombination. Compared with the primary T-cell response, the secondary T-cell response was weaker but faster, peaking on day 5 rather than day 15. Because the study included only two donors, the extent to which the findings can be generalized is limited.

Remarks on this clonotype: It has no much larger one-base neighbor in the sample; base qualities were not kept.

Reading the label with the study, this specimen's treatment or condition is: live attenuated yellow fever vaccine strain. A standard Ficoll-Paque protocol was used to isolate PBMCs from peripheral blood. The RNeasy Micro Kit was used to extract RNA from sorted memory subsets. The CDR3 contains 13 residues, cysteine and phenylalanine counted. Just the 39-base CDR3 DNA is kept, in frame starting at base 1. For CDR1 and CDR2, the germline V gene lists SGDLS and YYNGEE. A distance of 7 bases separates the germline ends of V and J, which lose 1 base and 3 bases respectively. TCR cDNA was made using 5'RACE template switching, a step that added a universal primer site and unique molecular identifiers. Priming of cDNA synthesis was performed from both the TCR alpha and TCR beta constant segments. Libraries were amplified in two PCR steps, with sample barcodes and sequencing adapters added in the second step. Libraries were sequenced on Illumina HiSeq 2500 (2x100 bp) or NovaSeq (2x150 bp). The original methods were these. MIGEC handled demultiplexing of reads and collapsing into UMI consensus sequences, while MiXCR performed V(D)J alignment. Using edgeR on replicate PBMC samples, clonotypes were called vaccine-responding if FDR was below 0.01 and the log2 fold change was above 5 up to day 15. CD4 or CD8 identity was assigned to each bulk clonotype according to whether the clonotype was present at higher abundance in the sequenced CD4 repertoire or the sequenced CD8 repertoire. To estimate the distribution of each clone across memory phenotypes, clonotype frequencies in memory subsets were weighted by FACS-sorted cell numbers. TCRdb reworked the public reads: Q25 trimming with fastp, MiXCR clone assembly, productive beta chains retained. Entries that share a CDR3 protein sequence are merged under the most common genes and DNA. V and J calls and clone size were set by TCRdb, not the authors. Present in this sample are under 50,000 distinct CDR3 sequences, 5.5% to 7.5% of which were seen just once. In total, the top ten clones hold about 10% of the sample.

The input for sequencing was PBMCs, either bulk or a sorted T-cell subset (CD4+, CD8+, memory, or dextramer-sorted; not recorded which), taken 45 days after the yellow fever booster vaccination. This TCR was recovered from a man in his thirties or forties who received the YFV17D yellow fever vaccine. The chain links TRBV9 with TRBJ1-1, with a weak D call of TRBD1 (5 bases match). The CDR3 reads CASSVQGYTEAFF. The nucleotide sequence reads TGTGCCAGCAGCGTACAGGGTTACACTGAAGCTTTCTTT.